The source of this T cell receptor (beta chain) is a study of blood T cell repertoires in COVID-19 (TCRdb year 2020). Background on the whole study: The collaborator samples originated in the United States, Italy and Spain and spanned the acute and convalescent phases of COVID-19. The material from the prospective study consisted of cDNA or gDNA derived from T cells, B-cell-depleted T cells, or PBMCs. Subjects who had been exposed to COVID-19, were actively infected with it, or had recovered from it provided the deeply sampled blood TCRbeta repertoires that made up the dataset. The repertoires were released in a freely available public database meant as a resource for research on the immune response to SARS-CoV-2. The samples were drawn from the first 160 participants of the ongoing ImmuneRACE study and from roughly 1,300 subjects provided by 6 global collaborators. Nearly every sample came with metadata listing a de-identified subject ID, COVID-19 status, age in years and sex. HLA class I and class II types, where available, came from metadata supplied by the sample provider rather than from assay-based typing.

At one collaborating source in Seattle, patients were enrolled during active infection and were followed longitudinally through the course of disease. Collaborating institutions collected whole blood in K2EDTA tubes following their own protocols. For TCRbeta analysis, collaborator samples were shipped as frozen whole blood, as isolated PBMCs, or as DNA extracted from either sample type. The germline V gene (reference sequence) yields DFQATT for CDR1 and SNEGSKA for CDR2. Counted from cysteine to phenylalanine, this CDR3 has 16 amino acids. Only the CDR3 DNA stays, 48 bases, in frame from base 1. V loses 3 bases, J loses 2 bases, and the germline ends lie 17 bases apart. Turning to this clone: The antigen this receptor binds is unknown. There are no base qualities to consult, and no much larger clone falls within one base.

TCRbeta CDR3 regions were amplified from genomic DNA by means of the immunoSEQ Assay, a bias-controlled multiplex PCR. Turning to the authors' computational methods: Nucleated cell counts per sample were estimated from amplification of reference gene primers within the assay. To quantify the absolute abundance of each unique TCRbeta CDR3 rearrangement, sequence reads were collapsed and filtered. For each sample, productive Simpson clonality was calculated as the square root of Simpson's diversity index over productive rearrangements. TCRdb obtained this table from immuneACCESS and retained in-frame rearrangements with V and J assigned. These tables miss some clones; where compared with another copy, unresolved V genes account for less than half of the shortfall, and the remainder is unexplained. V and J calls plus clone size are reproduced from that table; the DNA served to infer D and trimming. Present in this sample are 150,000 to 200,000 clones, around 85% of which were seen just once. The ten largest make up roughly 8.1% of the sample.

The study at large found these results: The quantity of clinical and demographic metadata differed by source and by participant and was supplied without curation.

The sequenced material came from peripheral blood. The chain couples TRBV20-1 to TRBJ2-1, with the D segment identity uncertain. The origin of this receptor is a woman of 80 years or more with COVID-19, enrolled during active disease. Read as DNA, the sequence is TGCAGTGCTAGTCTCCGCCTTCACAACACCTACAATGAGCAGTTCTTC. It translates to CSASLRLHNTYNEQFF.